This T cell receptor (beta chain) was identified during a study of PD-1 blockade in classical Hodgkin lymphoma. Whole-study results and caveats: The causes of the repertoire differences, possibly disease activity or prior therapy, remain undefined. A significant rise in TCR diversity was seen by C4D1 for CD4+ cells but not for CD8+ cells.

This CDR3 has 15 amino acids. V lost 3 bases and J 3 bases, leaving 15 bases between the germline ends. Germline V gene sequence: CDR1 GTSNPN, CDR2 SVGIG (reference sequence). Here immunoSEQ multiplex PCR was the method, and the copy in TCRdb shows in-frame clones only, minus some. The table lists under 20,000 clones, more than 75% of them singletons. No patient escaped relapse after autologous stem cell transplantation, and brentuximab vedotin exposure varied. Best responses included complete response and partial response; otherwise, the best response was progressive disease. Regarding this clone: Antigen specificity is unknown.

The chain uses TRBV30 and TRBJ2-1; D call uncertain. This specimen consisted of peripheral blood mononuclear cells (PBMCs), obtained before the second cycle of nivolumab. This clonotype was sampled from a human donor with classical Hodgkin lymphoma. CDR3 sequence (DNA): TGTGCCTGGAGCAGGACCGGGTCCCACTACAATGAGCAGTTCTTC. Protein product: CAWSRTGSHYNEQFF.